Below are 27 T cell receptor beta chains sequenced from a single sample in a study of cytomegalovirus exposure and HLA in healthy donors. The study ran its PCR with 60 Vbeta and 13 Jbeta primers. Sequencing was performed with immunoSEQ multiplex PCR; in TCRdb, only in-frame clones are kept and a portion is missing. This sample carries about 200,000 clones, around three quarters of them seen once, and the ten largest clones take 15% to 17%. The material sequenced was PBMCs. Every receptor here comes from a man between 40 and 49 years old in good health and CMV-seronegative.

The gene calls are TRBV9 and TRBJ2-1, with D tentatively TRBD2 (5 bases). CDR1 is SGDLS, CDR2 YYNGEE, per germline. Between the trimmed V and J ends, which lost 3 bases and 7 bases, there was a span of 23 bases. CDR3 length: 17 amino acids. The CDR3 DNA reads TGTGCCAGCAGCGCCCGCGGAGTAGTTGGGAGTGGGAATGAGCAGTTCTTC. This gives the protein CASSARGVVGSGNEQFF.

This clone was seen a few times. This chain links TRBV9 with TRBJ1-1, with a weak D call TRBD1 (6 bases). CDR3 length equals 14 residues. V lost 4 bases, J lost 5 bases, and 15 bases lay in between. Per the germline V gene, CDR1 is SGDLS and CDR2 is YYNGEE. The chain's CDR3 is CASSPQTGKTEAFF. The CDR3 DNA sequence: TGTGCCAGCAGCCCACAGACAGGAAAAACTGAAGCTTTCTTT.

The rearrangement joins TRBV18 to TRBJ1-2, with a tentative D call TRBD1 (5 bases). The germline V and J ends were trimmed by 3 bases and 0 bases, with 14 bases remaining between them. Germline V gene data show CDR1 as KGHSH and CDR2 as LQKENI. The CDR3 totals 16 residues. CDR3 loop: CASSPGIGEANYGYTF. The CDR3 nucleotides are TGTGCCAGCTCACCGGGTATAGGGGAAGCTAACTATGGCTACACCTTC.

V usage is TRBV29-1 and J usage is TRBJ2-7; D unresolved. Per the germline V gene, CDR1 is SQVTM and CDR2 is ANQGSEA. Trimming removed 0 bases from V and 1 base from J, with 7 bases in between. The CDR3 extends over 13 amino acids. CDR3 nucleotides: TGCAGCGTTGAAGATTTCCTGTCCTACGAGCAGTACTTC. It is translated as CSVEDFLSYEQYF.

CDR3 loop: CASSLSGGNRGNYGYTF. In DNA, the CDR3 is TGTGCCAGCAGTTTATCGGGCGGGAACAGAGGAAACTATGGCTACACCTTC. The rearrangement links TRBV27 to TRBJ1-2; no clear D gene. Per germline, CDR1 MNHEY and CDR2 SMNVEV (reference sequence). The V end was cut by 0 bases, the J end by 2 bases, with 16 bases between. The CDR3 runs 17 residues.

This clone appeared a single time. V usage is TRBV5-4 and J usage is TRBJ2-1; 9 nucleotides agree with TRBD2. Germline V gene data show CDR1 as SGHNT and CDR2 as YYREEE (reference sequence). Unmatched junction bases numbered 11, after V lost 5 bases and J lost 2 bases. The CDR3 spans 17 residues. The CDR3 loop is CASSSVAGAFPYNEQFF. The CDR3 DNA sequence: TGTGCCAGCAGTTCCGTAGCGGGAGCGTTTCCCTACAATGAGCAGTTCTTC.

The chain has TRBV6-4 and TRBJ2-6; tentative D call: TRBD1 (5 bases). V gave up 2 bases and J gave up 0 bases, with 8 bases separating them. The CDR3 extends over 16 amino acids. Germline V gene data show CDR1 as MRHNA and CDR2 as SNTAGT. DNA for the CDR3: TGTGCCAGCAGTGACGGGGCAGGCTCTGGGGCCAACGTCCTGACTTTC. This gives the protein CASSDGAGSGANVLTF.

This clone was seen a few times. V gene TRBV6-6 combines with J gene TRBJ1-1, with a weak D call TRBD1 (6 bases). The CDR3 extends over 13 amino acids. Per the germline V gene, CDR1 is MNHNY and CDR2 is SVGAGI (reference sequence). The V end was cut by 9 bases, the J end by 0 bases, with 11 bases between. The CDR3 DNA follows: TGTGCCAGTGCGACAGGTTTGAACACTGAAGCTTTCTTT. Amino acids: CASATGLNTEAFF.

The chain employs TRBV5-5 and TRBJ2-6; D not certain. Trimming pared 0 bases from V and 2 bases from J, leaving 9 bases between. Germline lookup yields CDR1 SGHKS and CDR2 YYEKEE (reference sequence). CDR3 length: 16 amino acids. The CDR3 here is CASSLGYSPGANVLTF. Here the CDR3 DNA reads TGTGCCAGCAGCTTGGGCTACAGTCCTGGGGCCAACGTCCTGACTTTC.

The rearrangement links TRBV9 to TRBJ2-2; TRBD1 matches at 7 bases. V lost 3 bases and J lost 4; bases outside the gene matches: 9. The CDR3 runs to 16 residues. CDR1 is SGDLS and CDR2 is YYNGEE in the germline V gene. CDR3 nucleotides: TGTGCCAGCAGCGCAAAACAGGGGACCTTCACCGGGGAGCTGTTTTTT. It codes for CASSAKQGTFTGELFF.

This clone came up a few times. The chain recombines TRBV28 with TRBJ1-5, with TRBD1 matching over 11 bases. There are 15 residues in the CDR3. V trimming: 6 bases; J trimming: 6 bases; junction bases outside the gene matches: 7. In germline, CDR1 is MDHEN, CDR2 SYDVKM. CDR3 nucleotides: TGTGCCAGCAGACCCGGACAGGGGGCATTTCAGCCCCAGCATTTT. Translating it yields CASRPGQGAFQPQHF.

V gene TRBV6-5 combines with J gene TRBJ2-5; weak D call: TRBD1 (6 bases). Near its end, the DNA agrees better with TRBJ2-7, so the J call may be wrong. From germline, CDR1 is MNHEY and CDR2 SVGAGI. The CDR3 contains 13 residues. CDR3 coding DNA: TGTGCCAGCAGTCTGCAGGGGCTCTACGAGCAGTACTTC. This translates into CASSLQGLYEQYF.

The chain employs TRBV5-5 and TRBJ2-3; D uncertain. The germline CDR1 and CDR2 sequences are SGHKS and YYEKEE (reference sequence). V dropped 3 bases and J dropped 0 bases, with 11 bases sitting between them. The CDR3 runs 15 residues. The CDR3 coding sequence is TGTGCCAGCAGCTCCTCAGTATCTAGCACAGATACGCAGTATTTT. Translated, it gives CASSSSVSSTDTQYF.

This clone was seen many times. J is TRBJ1-4 and V is TRBV27, with no clear D. From germline, CDR1 is MNHEY and CDR2 SMNVEV (reference sequence). V lost 6 bases and J 3 bases, leaving 8 bases between the germline ends. CDR3 length equals 13 residues. CDR3 residues: CASRGRANEKLFF. CDR3 bases: TGTGCCAGCAGGGGGAGGGCTAATGAAAAACTGTTTTTT.

The chain recombines TRBV5-1 with TRBJ2-7; a possible D gene is TRBD2 (7 bases). V lost 4 bases to trimming and J lost 0 bases, with 14 bases between them. Germline assignment: CDR1 SGHRS and CDR2 YFSETQ. There are 15 residues in the CDR3. CDR3 DNA sequence: TGCGCCAGCAGCCCTGACAGGACTAGCTCCTACGAGCAGTACTTC. Translation: CASSPDRTSSYEQYF.

The V call is TRBV4-3, the J call TRBJ1-2, with TRBD1 matching over 7 bases. With V trimmed by 1 base and J by 4 bases, 9 bases remained unmatched. The CDR3 runs 16 residues. Per the germline V gene, CDR1 is LGHNA and CDR2 is YSLEER. This chain's CDR3 is CASSQGPAGQIYGYTF. Here the CDR3 DNA reads TGCGCCAGCAGCCAAGGACCCGCGGGACAGATCTATGGCTACACCTTC.

The chain is built from TRBV10-2 and TRBJ2-1, with a tentative D call TRBD2 (5 bases). Between the trimmed V and J ends, which lost 2 bases and 1 base, there was a span of 9 bases. The germline V gene has CDR1 WSHSY and CDR2 SAAADI. This CDR3 has 15 residues. The DNA of the CDR3 is TGCGCCAGCAGTGAGCGGCAGCGGTCCTACAATGAGCAGTTCTTC. Translation gives CASSERQRSYNEQFF.

The rearrangement links TRBV7-9 to TRBJ2-3, with D maybe TRBD2 (7 bases). V was pared by 5 bases and J by 5 bases, with 17 bases between. Germline CDR1 is SEHNR and CDR2 is FQNEAQ (reference sequence). This CDR3 has 15 amino acids. CDR3 in amino acids: CASSRGGGGGDTQYF. The CDR3 DNA reads TGTGCCAGCAGCCGAGGGGGGGGCGGGGGAGATACGCAGTATTTT.

V gene TRBV5-4 combines with J gene TRBJ2-5; 16 nucleotides align to TRBD2. There are 19 residues in the CDR3. V lost 4 bases and J lost 5; bases outside the gene matches: 14. Per germline, CDR1 SGHNT and CDR2 YYREEE (reference sequence). CDR3 bases: TGTGCCAGCAGCCCCGCGGGGACTAGCGGGAGGGCCTTATGGGAGACCCAGTACTTC. This encodes CASSPAGTSGRALWETQYF. The variable domain in full, with the rest retrieved from reference TRBV5-4 and TRBJ2-5, is ETGVTQSPTHLIKTRGQQVTLRCSSQSGHNTVSWYQQALGQGPQFIFQYYREEENGRGNFPPRFSGLQFPNYSSELNVNALELDDSALYLCASSPAGTSGRALWETQYFGPGTRLLVL.

The chain combines TRBV4-1 with TRBJ1-2, with D hard to call. Trimming took 5 bases from V and 1 from J, leaving 8 bases between them. The CDR3 runs 13 residues. Germline CDR1 MGHRA, CDR2 YSYEKL. CDR3 residues: CASSSGDNYGYTF. DNA for the CDR3: TGCGCCAGCAGCTCGGGAGATAACTATGGCTACACCTTC.

A few counts support this clone. The V and J genes are TRBV5-1 and TRBJ2-3; D is perhaps TRBD2 (6 bases). The ends were cut back, 4 bases at V and 2 bases at J, with 14 bases in the middle. In germline, CDR1 is SGHRS, CDR2 YFSETQ. The CDR3 spans 15 residues. CDR3 in amino acids: CASSPGTYYTDTQYF. The CDR3 nucleotides read TGCGCCAGCAGCCCTGGGACTTACTACACAGATACGCAGTATTTT.

CDR3 sequence: CASSRGTASGNTIYF. The CDR3 bases are TGCGCCAGCAGTCGAGGGACAGCCTCTGGAAACACCATATATTTT. This chain joins TRBV4-1 and TRBJ1-3; 7 positions match TRBD1. The CDR3 has 15 residues. Germline CDR1 reads MGHRA; CDR2 reads YSYEKL. V trimming: 6 bases; J trimming: 0 bases; junction bases outside the gene matches: 5.

V usage is TRBV19 and J usage is TRBJ1-2; a possible D gene is TRBD1 (6 bases). V dropped 3 bases and J dropped 8 bases, with 19 bases sitting between them. In germline, CDR1 is LNHDA, CDR2 SQIVND (reference sequence). CDR3 length: 15 residues. The CDR3 DNA sequence: TGTGCCAGTAGTATTGGCAGGGGCTATCCTGGGGGCTACACCTTC. This encodes CASSIGRGYPGGYTF.

The V call is TRBV28, the J call TRBJ2-1; 10 bases are a match to TRBD2. CDR3 size: 15 residues. Germline V gene data show CDR1 as MDHEN and CDR2 as SYDVKM. The J segment lost 1 base and the V segment lost 5 bases, leaving 2 bases of the junction unmatched. The CDR3 here is CASSIAGGSYNEQFF. The CDR3 bases are TGTGCCAGCAGTATAGCGGGGGGATCCTACAATGAGCAGTTCTTC.

The chain links TRBV9 to TRBJ2-7; tentatively, D is TRBD2 (6 bases). V was trimmed by 4 bases and J by 5 bases, leaving 16 bases between them. From germline, CDR1 is SGDLS and CDR2 YYNGEE. The CDR3 consists of 14 residues. The CDR3 reads CASSPRLVGHEQYF. CDR3 bases: TGTGCCAGCAGCCCCCGACTAGTTGGGCACGAGCAGTACTTC.

V is TRBV29-1 and J is TRBJ1-4; 10 nucleotides line up with TRBD1. This CDR3 has 13 amino acids. Germline V gene data show CDR1 as SQVTM and CDR2 as ANQGSEA. Losses at the gene ends were 3 bases for V and 6 bases for J; bases not matched to a gene: 1. The CDR3 sequence is CSVDGTGDEKLFF. CDR3 nucleotide sequence: TGCAGCGTTGACGGGACAGGGGATGAAAAACTGTTTTTT.

V and J are TRBV5-4 and TRBJ2-1; D ambiguous. The germline V gene has CDR1 SGHNT and CDR2 YYREEE (reference sequence). Trimming took off 3 bases at V and 7 bases at J, with 8 bases between the two ends. The length of the CDR3 is 12 residues. The CDR3, as DNA: TGTGCCAGCAGCTCTCTAGTAAATGAGCAGTTCTTC. Encoded protein: CASSSLVNEQFF.